A single sample is the source of the 8 T cell receptor beta chains below, sequenced in a study of shared clonotypes between healthy human individuals. Data came from immunoSEQ multiplex PCR; TCRdb stores just in-frame clones and leaves some out. The top ten clones hold nearly 1.5% of a sample with approximately 940,000 clones, around three quarters of them seen once. What was sequenced was memory CD4+ T cells sorted from blood. Subset reported: CD45RA-negative fraction. These receptors were obtained from a man between 18 and 29 years old in good health.

This clone turned up a few times. The chain carries TRBV7-9 and TRBJ1-5; maybe TRBD1 (5 bases). V was shortened by 5 bases and J by 4 bases, with 12 bases between the two germline ends. Per the germline V gene, CDR1 is SEHNR and CDR2 is FQNEAQ (reference sequence). This CDR3 comprises 14 residues. DNA of the CDR3: TGTGCCAGCAGCCACGGGGCAGTGAATCAGCCCCAGCATTTT. Residues: CASSHGAVNQPQHF.

The chain joins TRBV28 to TRBJ2-5; perhaps TRBD1 as D (5 bases). Per the germline V gene, CDR1 is MDHEN and CDR2 is SYDVKM. Trimming pared 5 bases from V and 0 bases from J, leaving 10 bases between. The CDR3 runs 14 residues. The CDR3 sequence is CASSPGHHQETQYF. The DNA of the CDR3 is TGTGCCAGCAGTCCCGGACATCACCAAGAGACCCAGTACTTC.

J is TRBJ1-5 and V is TRBV18; no clear D gene. V was pared by 0 bases and J by 1 base, with 4 bases between. Germline V gives CDR1 KGHSH, CDR2 LQKENI. The CDR3 covers 14 residues. This CDR3 is CASSPPWSNQPQHF. CDR3 sequence (DNA): TGTGCCAGCTCACCACCGTGGAGCAATCAGCCCCAGCATTTT.

The chain links TRBV11-2 to TRBJ1-5, with D hard to call. With 1 base removed from V and 3 bases from J, the gap between germline ends came to 10 bases. Germline assignment: CDR1 SGHAT and CDR2 FQNNGV. The CDR3 consists of 15 residues. CDR3 DNA sequence: TGTGCCAGCAGCTTAGTTGCAGGTATCAATCAGCCCCAGCATTTT. It specifies CASSLVAGINQPQHF.

The chain joins TRBV4-1 to TRBJ1-1, with TRBD1 identical over 7 bases. Germline lookup yields CDR1 MGHRA and CDR2 YSYEKL. The CDR3 has 13 amino acids. After removal of 1 base from V and 11 bases from J, the junction contained 7 bases not matched to a gene. CDR3 sequence reads: CASSQVGQAGAFF. CDR3 bases: TGCGCCAGCAGCCAAGTCGGACAGGCGGGGGCTTTCTTT.

Written as DNA, the CDR3 is TGCGCCAGCAGCCCCGGGAGGGTCGGGGAGCTGTTTTTT. It is translated as CASSPGRVGELFF. This rearrangement joins TRBV5-1 to TRBJ2-2; 8 bases map to TRBD2. This CDR3 region has 13 residues. In germline, CDR1 is SGHRS, CDR2 YFSETQ. With 4 bases clipped from V and 7 bases from J, the junction kept 3 bases outside the gene matches.

The chain combines TRBV5-1 with TRBJ1-4, with 12 nucleotides matching TRBD1. The CDR3 is 14 amino acids. V lost 4 bases and J lost 7; bases outside the gene matches: 2. CDR1 is SGHRS and CDR2 is YFSETQ in the germline V gene. CDR3 DNA: TGCGCCAGCAGCCAGGGACAGGGGGCTGAAAAACTGTTTTTT. Protein: CASSQGQGAEKLFF.

This rearrangement joins TRBV19 to TRBJ1-5; possible D gene TRBD1, 6 bases. CDR3 length: 18 residues. Germline V gene sequence: CDR1 LNHDA, CDR2 SQIVND (reference sequence). V was trimmed by 2 bases and J by 2 bases, leaving 19 bases between them. The CDR3 loop is CASSIRGIGLGGNQPQHF. In DNA, the CDR3 is TGTGCCAGTAGTATAAGGGGGATAGGGTTGGGCGGCAATCAGCCCCAGCATTTT.